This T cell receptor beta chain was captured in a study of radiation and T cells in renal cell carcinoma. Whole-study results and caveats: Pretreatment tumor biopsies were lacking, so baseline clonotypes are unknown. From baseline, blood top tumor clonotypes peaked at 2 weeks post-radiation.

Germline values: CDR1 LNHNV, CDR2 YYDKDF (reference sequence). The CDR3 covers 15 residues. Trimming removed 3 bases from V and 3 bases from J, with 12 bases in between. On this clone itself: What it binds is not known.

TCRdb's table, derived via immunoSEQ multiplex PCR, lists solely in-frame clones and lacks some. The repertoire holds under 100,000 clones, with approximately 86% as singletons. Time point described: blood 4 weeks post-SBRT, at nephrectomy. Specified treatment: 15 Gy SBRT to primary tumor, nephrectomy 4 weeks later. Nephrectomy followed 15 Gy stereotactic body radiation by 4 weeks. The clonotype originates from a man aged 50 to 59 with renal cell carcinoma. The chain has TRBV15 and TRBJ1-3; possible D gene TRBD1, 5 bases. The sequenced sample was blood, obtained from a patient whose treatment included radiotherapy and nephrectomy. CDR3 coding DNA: TGTGCCACCAGCAGCGGTATCCAGGGTGGAAACACCATATATTTT. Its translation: CATSSGIQGGNTIYF.